This T cell receptor beta chain was sequenced in a study of blood T cell repertoires in COVID-19 (dated by TCRdb to about 2020). About the full investigation: Samples covering the acute and convalescent phases of COVID-19 were provided by collaborators in the United States, Italy and Spain. The prospective study material was composed of cDNA or gDNA derived from T cells, B-cell-depleted T cells, or PBMCs. Deeply sampled blood TCRbeta repertoires from subjects exposed to, actively infected with, or recovered from COVID-19 were included in the dataset. A freely available public database, intended as a resource for researchers studying the immune response to SARS-CoV-2, is where the repertoires were released. The samples were drawn from the first 160 participants of the ongoing ImmuneRACE study and from some 1,300 subjects provided by 6 global collaborators. The sample metadata nearly always contained a de-identified subject ID, COVID-19 status, age in years and sex. HLA class I and class II types, where available, came from metadata supplied by the sample provider rather than from assay-based typing.

With regard to this clone: What antigen it recognizes has not been identified. No qualities accompany the bases; no much larger clone lies one base away.

Based on the germline V gene (reference sequence), the CDR1 and CDR2 sequences are SEHNR and FQNEAQ. There are 16 amino acids in the CDR3, from cysteine to phenylalanine inclusive. CDR3 DNA is the only sequence kept; it has 48 bases, read in frame from the first base. The junction shows trimming of 3 bases on V and 2 bases on J, and the gene matches do not reach 5 bases of it. Collaborating institutions collected whole blood in K2EDTA tubes following their own protocols. Collaborator samples were shipped for TCRbeta analysis as frozen whole blood, isolated PBMCs, or DNA extracted from either sample type. Results the study describes overall, beyond this receptor: Clinical and demographic metadata were provided uncurated, with the amount varying by source and participant.

The immunoSEQ Assay, a bias-controlled multiplex PCR, was used to amplify TCRbeta CDR3 regions from genomic DNA. The paper's data handling went like this. Within the assay, amplification of reference gene primers was used to estimate how many nucleated cells each sample contained. Sequence reads were collapsed and filtered to measure the absolute abundance of every unique TCRbeta CDR3 rearrangement. Productive Simpson clonality was computed per sample as the square root of Simpson's diversity index over productive rearrangements. In its TCRdb copy, this immuneACCESS table keeps in-frame sequences only and misses some clones. Where compared with another copy, unresolved V genes explain less than half of these, and the others have no known cause. V and J calls and clone size follow that table, whereas D and trimming were derived from the DNA. This sample comprises about 81,000 clones, approximately 78% of them detected only once. The ten top clones hold roughly a tenth of the sample.

This receptor chain uses TRBV7-9 and TRBJ2-2, with 8 bases matching TRBD2. The sequence was collected from a man in his fifties or sixties with acute or convalescent COVID-19. The sample comprised peripheral blood. The sequenced DNA: TGTGCCAGCAGCTTCCGGACTAGCTCCAACACCGGGGAGCTGTTTTTT. The resulting protein is CASSFRTSSNTGELFF.